This T cell receptor (beta chain) derives from a study of blood T cell repertoires in COVID-19. The wider study: The analysed material was cDNA or gDNA that came from T cells, B-cell-depleted T cells, or PBMCs.

Sequencing was performed with immunoSEQ multiplex PCR; in TCRdb, only in-frame clones are kept and a portion is missing. This sample carries about 83,000 clones, more than 70% of them seen once, and the ten largest clones take about 24%. Input material: peripheral blood. The receptor's source is an elderly woman in a cohort sampled during active or convalescent COVID-19.

The CDR3 loop is CASSQEEGEKLFF. CDR3 nucleotide sequence: TGCGCCAGCAGCCAAGAGGAGGGGGAAAAACTGTTTTTT. This chain connects TRBV4-1 to TRBJ1-4, with D maybe TRBD1 (5 bases). In germline, CDR1 is MGHRA, CDR2 YSYEKL. The V end was cut by 0 bases, the J end by 8 bases, with 7 bases between. The CDR3 spans 13 residues.